Below, one TCR beta chain is given with its context. CDR3 length: 16 amino acids. Germline V CDR1 and CDR2: SGDLS, YYNGEE. The sample originates from a study of T cells expressing NK-cell markers. TCRdb re-called the 5' RACE reads; one entry per CDR3 protein, DNA not given. Recorded here are about 150,000 distinct CDR3 sequences; the top ten clones represent around 37%. The sequencing sample was made of blood T cells: a sorted CD56 or NKG2C T cell subset, CD4+ or CD8+ T cells, or bulk PBMC T cells (not recorded which). This receptor was obtained from a woman aged 45-59 years in good health. The chain is built from TRBV9 and TRBJ2-1; there is no DNA to check the TCRdb D call of TRBD2. This CDR3 is CASSVLAGGPGNEQFF.